These T cell receptor beta chains were read from a single sample in a study of shared clonotypes between healthy human individuals. Generated by immunoSEQ multiplex PCR, the TCRdb table keeps only in-frame clones and is missing some. The sample contains some 1,900,000 clones, approximately 95% of which appear only once. Source material: naive CD8+ T cells sorted from blood. The source is a young man in good health. Each CDR3 is given with its conserved first and last residue. A D gene is named only where the DNA matches it firmly. Only some rows state a clone size, as once, few, many or a class for expanded clones.

TRBD1	TRBJ1-5	TRBV27	NA	TGTGCCAGCAGTCCGATGGACAGGGGAAACACGGAGCCCCAGCATTTT	CASSPMDRGNTEPQHF
NA	TRBJ2-7	TRBV5-6	NA	TGTGCCAGCAGCCCCGCCTCGGGCTACGAGCAGTACTTC	CASSPASGYEQYF
NA	TRBJ2-5	TRBV4-3	NA	TGCGCCAGCAGCCAAGACCTTGGGGGGGAGACCCAGTACTTC	CASSQDLGGETQYF
NA	TRBJ1-4	TRBV9	once	TGTGCCAGCAGCGTAGAGGCCGGTTCTGAAAAACTGTTTTTT	CASSVEAGSEKLFF
NA	TRBJ2-7	TRBV5-4	NA	TGTGCCAGCAGTCTAGGCCTGAACGAGCAGTACTTC	CASSLGLNEQYF
TRBD2	TRBJ2-7	TRBV4-1	NA	TGCGCCAGCAGCCAAGTCCCGGGACTAGCGGGAGTCGAGCAGTACTTC	CASSQVPGLAGVEQYF
NA	TRBJ2-1	TRBV2	NA	TGTGCCAGCAGTGGTGGGACCGATGAGCAGTTCTTC	CASSGGTDEQFF
TRBD1	TRBJ2-7	TRBV7-6	NA	TGTGCCAGCAGCCTATACGAACCGGGACAGGGGGTTCACGAGCAGTACTTC	CASSLYEPGQGVHEQYF
TRBD2	TRBJ2-1	TRBV25-1	NA	TGTGCCAGCAGTGAGCGGGGGACCTACAATGAGCAGTTCTTC	CASSERGTYNEQFF
TRBD2	TRBJ2-3	TRBV6-6	once	TGTGCCAGCAGTAGACTAGCTGGGAACACAGATACGCAGTATTTT	CASSRLAGNTDTQYF
NA	TRBJ2-1	TRBV5-5	NA	TGTGCCAGCAGCTCCTTTTGGGCGGATTACAATGAGCAGTTCTTC	CASSSFWADYNEQFF
NA	TRBJ2-7	TRBV27	NA	TGTGCCAGCAGTTTATCGACCGGGGAGACCCGACTTCTGTTCCGCGAGCAGTACTTC	CASSLSTGETRLLFREQYF
TRBD1	TRBJ2-7	TRBV6-1	NA	TGTGCCAGCAGTTCCCAGGACAGGGAAGTTGAGCAGTACTTC	CASSSQDREVEQYF
NA	TRBJ2-7	TRBV7-8	NA	TGTGCCAGCAGCTCCCCGGGAATATACGAGCAGTACTTC	CASSSPGIYEQYF
TRBD1	TRBJ2-4	TRBV5-1	NA	TGCGCCAGCAGCCCCGAGACAGGGTCCATTCAGTACTTC	CASSPETGSIQYF
TRBD1	TRBJ2-5	TRBV28	NA	TGTGCCAGCAGCTTGCAGGGGGCCGGGGAGACCCAGTACTTC	CASSLQGAGETQYF
NA	TRBJ2-7	TRBV4-1	NA	TGCGCCAGCAGCAACAGGGTCGCCTACGAGCAGTACTTC	CASSNRVAYEQYF
NA	TRBJ1-4	TRBV13	NA	TGTGCCAGCAGTTCAGGGATAAGTAATGAAAAACTGTTTTTT	CASSSGISNEKLFF
TRBD2	TRBJ2-7	TRBV7-9	NA	TGTGCCAGCATAGGAGGAGCGGGAGGGCTCCACGAGCAGTACTTC	CASIGGAGGLHEQYF
TRBD2	TRBJ2-7	TRBV6-5	NA	TGTGCCAGCAGTTACTTCGGGAGGGGCGACTACGAGCAGTACTTC	CASSYFGRGDYEQYF
TRBD2	TRBJ2-1	TRBV6-5	NA	TGTGCCAGCAGTTACAGGGAGGGGCTAAATGAGCAGTTCTTC	CASSYREGLNEQFF
NA	TRBJ1-3	TRBV11-2	NA	TGTGCCAGCAGCTTAGGAAACGGGGCTTATTTT	CASSLGNGAYF
NA	TRBJ2-5	TRBV28	NA	TGTGCCAGCAGTTTAACGGGATGGGGACAAGAGACCCAGTACTTC	CASSLTGWGQETQYF
NA	TRBJ2-1	TRBV9	NA	TGTGCCAGCAGCGTAGGAGGCGGGGTCACCTACAATGAGCAGTTCTTC	CASSVGGGVTYNEQFF
NA	TRBJ2-5	TRBV6-1	NA	TGTGCCAGCGGAGAGACCCAGTACTTC	CASGETQYF
TRBD1	TRBJ2-1	TRBV4-1	NA	TGCGCCAGCAGCCAAGAAAGCAGGGGGAATAATGAGCAGTTCTTC	CASSQESRGNNEQFF
NA	TRBJ1-2	TRBV28	once	TGTGCCAGCAGTTACCCTCGGGAATACAACTATGGCTACACCTTC	CASSYPREYNYGYTF
NA	TRBJ2-5	TRBV5-6	NA	TGTGCCAGCAGCTTGCGGAACCAAGAGACCCAGTACTTC	CASSLRNQETQYF
NA	TRBJ2-2	TRBV28	NA	TGTGCCAGCAGTCCCCCGGTTAGGCGGGGGGAGCTGTTTTTT	CASSPPVRRGELFF
TRBD2	TRBJ2-7	TRBV13	NA	TGTGCCAGCAGCTTTCCAAGCGGGAGCGGGGAGCAGTACTTC	CASSFPSGSGEQYF
NA	TRBJ2-5	TRBV5-1	NA	TGCGCCAGCAGCTTGTCGATGGGGGCACAAGAGACCCAGTACTTC	CASSLSMGAQETQYF
TRBD2	TRBJ2-1	TRBV10-3	NA	TGTGCCATCAGTAGCGGGATTTCCTACAATGAGCAGTTCTTC	CAISSGISYNEQFF
TRBD1	TRBJ1-1	TRBV27	NA	TGTGCCAGCAGTTCCGGACAGGCCGCTCGGGAGGACTTT	CASSSGQAAREDF
NA	TRBJ2-7	TRBV6-4	NA	TGTGCCAGCTTCCCGCAGGGCGATACCTACGAGCAGTACTTC	CASFPQGDTYEQYF
TRBD1	TRBJ2-7	TRBV7-2	NA	TGTGCCAGCAGCTTTATCATAGGGGGCCACGAGCAGTACTTC	CASSFIIGGHEQYF
TRBD1	TRBJ2-1	TRBV2	NA	TGTGCCAGTAGACAGGGCCACAATGAGCAGTTCTTC	CASRQGHNEQFF
TRBD2	TRBJ2-3	TRBV4-1	NA	TGCGCCAGCAGCCCCGTAGCGGGGGCTCTCGATACGCAGTATTTT	CASSPVAGALDTQYF
TRBD2	TRBJ2-7	TRBV7-9	once	TGTGCCAGCAGCCTCTCCCGGGAGGGGAACGAGCAGTACTTC	CASSLSREGNEQYF
TRBD2	TRBJ2-7	TRBV6-1	NA	TGTGCCAGCAGTGAGAGTCTAGCGGGGATCTACGAGCAGTACTTC	CASSESLAGIYEQYF
NA	TRBJ1-2	TRBV9	NA	TGTGCCAGCAGGGAATCCGGGTCTGGCTATGGCTACACCTTC	CASRESGSGYGYTF
TRBD1	TRBJ1-2	TRBV19	NA	TGTGCCAGTAGTACCCTACAGGGGGCGAACTATGGCTACACCTTC	CASSTLQGANYGYTF
NA	TRBJ1-5	TRBV28	NA	TGTGCCAGCAGTTCGGGTGGCAATCAGCCCCAGCATTTT	CASSSGGNQPQHF
NA	TRBJ1-5	TRBV19	NA	TGTGCCAGTAGTATAGACAGGTCCAGTAGGCCCCAGCATTTT	CASSIDRSSRPQHF
NA	TRBJ2-7	TRBV13	NA	TGTGCCAGCAGCGAAGGACGAATATCCTACGAGCAGTACTTC	CASSEGRISYEQYF
NA	TRBJ1-1	TRBV13	NA	TGTGCCAGCTCTTATGATGGAGCCGGATGGGCTGAAGCTTTCTTT	CASSYDGAGWAEAFF
TRBD2	TRBJ2-5	TRBV7-9	few	TGTGCCAGCAGCTCCTCGACTAGCGGGAGGCCTACCCAGTACTTC	CASSSSTSGRPTQYF
NA	TRBJ2-3	TRBV6-6	NA	TGTGCCAGCAGCACTGCATGGGGGCACACAGATACGCAGTATTTT	CASSTAWGHTDTQYF
NA	TRBJ2-7	TRBV7-3	NA	TGTGCCAGCAGACGAAGACGAGCACCCAAGCCCTCCTACGAGCAGTACTTC	CASRRRRAPKPSYEQYF